The 31 T cell receptor beta chains reported below all come from one sample, sequenced in a study of cytomegalovirus exposure and HLA in healthy donors. With 60 Vbeta and 13 Jbeta primers, the PCR was carried out. Libraries were prepared by immunoSEQ multiplex PCR; TCRdb keeps only in-frame clonotypes and omits some of them. The sample includes some 110,000 clones, approximately 77% of them seen just once. Material for sequencing was PBMCs. The receptors were gathered from a man between 50 and 59 years old in good health and CMV-seropositive.

The V call is TRBV14, the J call TRBJ1-2, with D unresolved. V was pared by 0 bases and J by 0 bases, with 14 bases between. This CDR3 is 17 amino acids long. Germline V gives CDR1 SGHDN, CDR2 FVKESK. This chain's CDR3 is CASSQEPGIRANYGYTF. The CDR3 DNA reads TGTGCCAGCAGCCAAGAACCGGGTATCCGAGCTAACTATGGCTACACCTTC.

This clone was picked up a small number of times. V is TRBV10-3 and J is TRBJ1-1; D may be TRBD1 (5 bases). The CDR3 contains 13 residues. Trimming took off 7 bases at V and 3 bases at J, with 12 bases between the two ends. Per the germline V gene, CDR1 is ENHRY and CDR2 is SYGVKD. CDR3: CAINQGGYTEAFF. In nucleotides, the CDR3 is TGTGCCATCAACCAGGGAGGGTACACTGAAGCTTTCTTT.

The V call is TRBV5-6, the J call TRBJ1-2; tentative D call: TRBD1 (5 bases). This CDR3 contains 14 residues. Between the trimmed V and J ends, which lost 4 bases and 4 bases, there was a span of 14 bases. Germline V lookup: CDR1 SGHDT, CDR2 YYEEEE. CDR3 in amino acids: CASSPGTSGYGYTF. In nucleotides, the CDR3 is TGTGCCAGCAGCCCGGGGACTTCTGGCTATGGCTACACCTTC.

The chain has TRBV2 and TRBJ1-1; 11 bases are a match to TRBD1. The CDR3 spans 16 residues. The V gene end was trimmed by 6 bases and the J gene end by 1 base; junction bases not matched to a gene: 7. Germline CDR1 is SNHLY and CDR2 is FYNNEI. CDR3 nucleotide sequence: TGTGCCAGCAGAGACGGACAGGGGGCGCCGAACACTGAAGCTTTCTTT. Its protein product is CASRDGQGAPNTEAFF.

V gene TRBV5-1 combines with J gene TRBJ1-1; D might be TRBD1 (5 bases). Trimming removed 1 base from V and 8 bases from J, with 12 bases in between. Germline CDR1 reads SGHRS; CDR2 reads YFSETQ. The CDR3 contains 13 residues. CDR3 loop: CASSLYSGGEAFF. The CDR3 coding sequence is TGCGCCAGCAGCTTGTACTCGGGGGGGGAAGCTTTCTTT.

The rearrangement joins TRBV6-5 to TRBJ2-2, with D perhaps matching TRBD2 (7 bases). Per germline, CDR1 MNHEY and CDR2 SVGAGI. Deletions cut 2 bases from V and 7 bases from J, with 17 bases between. This CDR3 has 16 amino acids. The CDR3 bases are TGTGCCAGCAGTTACACGGGGAGGGGGTCTGGCGGGGAGCTGTTTTTT. It is translated as CASSYTGRGSGGELFF.

The V call is TRBV6-1, the J call TRBJ1-2; TRBD1 agrees at 10 bases. This CDR3 is 13 amino acids long. V gave up 6 bases and J gave up 8 bases; unmatched junction bases: 6. Germline CDR1 and CDR2: MNHNS and SASEGT. This CDR3 reads CASSYGQGVGYTF. The CDR3 nucleotides read TGTGCCAGCAGCTACGGACAGGGGGTAGGCTACACCTTC.

This clone was picked up a small number of times. The genes are TRBV5-4 and TRBJ2-5; TRBD2 agrees at 8 bases. The germline CDR1 and CDR2 sequences are SGHNT and YYREEE (reference sequence). CDR3 size: 15 residues. The junction had 3 bases not matched to a gene; V was cut back by 0 bases and J by 2 bases. In DNA form, the CDR3 reads TGTGCCAGCAGCTTGGTATTAGCGGGACAAGAGACCCAGTACTTC. Translation: CASSLVLAGQETQYF.

This clone was picked up a small number of times. The V call is TRBV7-8, the J call TRBJ1-2; 7 nucleotides match TRBD1. Germline V gives CDR1 SGHVS, CDR2 FQNEAQ. V trimming: 5 bases; J trimming: 8 bases; junction bases outside the gene matches: 11. This CDR3 spans 14 amino acids. CDR3: CASSQSDRAEGYTF. CDR3 in DNA: TGTGCCAGCAGCCAGTCTGACAGGGCTGAAGGCTACACCTTC.

This sequence joins TRBV7-2 and TRBJ2-7, with 8 positions matching TRBD2. Germline CDR1 reads SGHTA; CDR2 reads FQGNSA. V dropped 3 bases and J dropped 7; count of bases not matched to a gene: 11. This CDR3 has 15 residues. The chain's CDR3 is CASSFPSGTRVEQYF. CDR3 nucleotides: TGTGCCAGCAGCTTTCCCTCCGGGACTAGAGTAGAGCAGTACTTC. Looking up the rest from reference TRBV7-2 and TRBJ2-7 gives the full variable domain: GAGVSQSPSNKVTEKGKDVELRCDPISGHTALYWYRQSLGQGLEFLIYFQGNSAPDKSGLPSDRFSAERTGGSVSTLTIQRTQQEDSAVYLCASSFPSGTRVEQYFGPGTRLTVT.

The table lists this clone with a few counts. The chain joins TRBV11-2 to TRBJ1-1, with 9 bases identical to TRBD1. Germline V gene data show CDR1 as SGHAT and CDR2 as FQNNGV. Trimming removed 3 bases from V and 3 bases from J; junction bases left unmatched: 5. The CDR3 has 15 amino acids. The DNA of the CDR3 is TGTGCCAGCAGCTTCGGGACAGGGTATGACACTGAAGCTTTCTTT. Its protein product is CASSFGTGYDTEAFF.

The chain joins TRBV4-1 to TRBJ1-2; D is perhaps TRBD1 (5 bases). V lost 5 bases and J 4 bases, leaving 17 bases between the germline ends. Germline V gene data show CDR1 as MGHRA and CDR2 as YSYEKL. CDR3 size: 15 residues. The chain's CDR3 is CASSSRASGGYGYTF. The CDR3, as DNA: TGCGCCAGCAGCAGCAGGGCCTCGGGGGGCTATGGCTACACCTTC.

The V and J genes are TRBV28 and TRBJ2-7, with TRBD1 identical over 7 bases. This CDR3 is built from 13 residues. Germline CDR1 MDHEN, CDR2 SYDVKM. V shed 6 bases and J 2 bases; nucleotides not matched to a gene: 4. CDR3 region: CASSGTVTYEQYF. The CDR3 DNA sequence: TGTGCCAGCAGCGGGACAGTCACCTACGAGCAGTACTTC.

The chain uses TRBV29-1 and TRBJ1-1, with no clear D. The CDR3 extends over 11 amino acids. Germline assignment: CDR1 SQVTM and CDR2 ANQGSEA. V was pared by 5 bases and J by 4 bases, with 8 bases between. The CDR3 bases are TGCAGCGTTCGGCAGGCCACTGAAGCTTTCTTT. This sequence encodes CSVRQATEAFF.

V gene TRBV6-4 combines with J gene TRBJ2-5, with TRBD1 matching 9 bases. CDR3 length equals 16 residues. With V trimmed by 7 bases and J by 4 bases, 13 bases remained unmatched. CDR1 is MRHNA, CDR2 SNTAGT, per germline. CDR3 sequence (DNA): TGTGCCAGCAACCGACAGGGGGTAATGGACAGAGAGACCCAGTACTTC. Translating it yields CASNRQGVMDRETQYF.

The chain is built from TRBV2 and TRBJ2-1; tentatively, D is TRBD1 (6 bases). This CDR3 is 15 amino acids long. The germline gives CDR1 SNHLY, CDR2 FYNNEI. Trimming left V 6 bases short and J 1 base short, with 13 bases between. CDR3 coding DNA: TGTGCCAGCAGATCGACCGGACAGTCCTACAATGAGCAGTTCTTC. Amino acid sequence: CASRSTGQSYNEQFF.

The genes are TRBV7-2 and TRBJ1-4; 7 bases fit TRBD1. CDR1 and CDR2 from the germline V gene are SGHTA and FQGNSA. This CDR3 region has 15 residues. Losses at the gene ends were 5 bases for V and 0 bases for J; bases not matched to a gene: 3. Written as DNA, the CDR3 is TGTGCCAGCAGCGCAGGGGGTGCAACTAATGAAAAACTGTTTTTT. It yields the protein CASSAGGATNEKLFF.

This rearrangement joins TRBV19 to TRBJ2-2; D is perhaps TRBD1 (5 bases). Germline CDR1 reads LNHDA; CDR2 reads SQIVND (reference sequence). This CDR3 has 16 residues. The V gene lost 8 bases and the J gene lost 2 bases, with 18 bases spanning the gap. The CDR3 bases are TGTGCCAGTTCCCGGAGACAGATACGAAACACCGGGGAGCTGTTTTTT. This encodes CASSRRQIRNTGELFF.

CDR3 in amino acids: CASIRTSGITGELFF. The CDR3 DNA reads TGTGCCAGCATCCGGACTAGCGGGATAACCGGGGAGCTGTTTTTT. The chain carries TRBV6-5 and TRBJ2-2, with TRBD2 matching 12 bases. CDR1 and CDR2 from the germline V gene are MNHEY and SVGAGI. V dropped 7 bases and J dropped 5; count of bases not matched to a gene: 5. The CDR3 runs to 15 residues.

The chain is built from TRBV10-3 and TRBJ1-6, with TRBD1 matching over 11 bases. Trimming cost V 6 bases and J 8 bases; bases outside gene matches: 3. This CDR3 is built from 14 residues. Germline CDR1 is ENHRY and CDR2 is SYGVKD. CDR3 coding DNA: TGTGCCATCAGACGGGACAGGGGGGATTCACCCCTCCACTTT. Its translation: CAIRRDRGDSPLHF.

This chain connects TRBV28 to TRBJ1-3; weak D call: TRBD1 (5 bases). Trimming removed 5 bases at V and 4 bases at J, with 18 bases between. This CDR3 comprises 16 residues. Germline V gene data show CDR1 as MDHEN and CDR2 as SYDVKM. CDR3 residues: CASSILTGVGGNTIYF. The CDR3 DNA sequence: TGTGCCAGCAGTATCCTCACGGGGGTAGGAGGAAACACCATATATTTT.

Relative to its sample, this clone is medium-sized. The rearrangement links TRBV21-1 to TRBJ1-1; TRBD1 is taken as the D call from the table, unchecked against the DNA. TRBV21-1 is a pseudogene segment. CDR3 size: 14 residues. The CDR3 loop reads CASSKGQGTREAFF. Here the CDR3 DNA reads TGTGCCAGCAGCAAAGGGCAGGGCACCCGTGAAGCTTTCTTT.

This rearrangement joins TRBV6-1 to TRBJ2-3; 8 bases are a match to TRBD1. This CDR3 has 14 amino acids. The V gene's germline CDR1 is MNHNS and CDR2 SASEGT. J lost 2 bases, V lost 7 bases, and 5 bases had no gene match. The CDR3 nucleotides read TGTGCCAGCACCGAGACAGGGGTCACAGATACGCAGTATTTT. Translation gives CASTETGVTDTQYF.

The rearrangement joins TRBV5-4 to TRBJ2-7, with 8 nucleotides matching TRBD1. The CDR3 runs to 15 residues. CDR1 is SGHNT, CDR2 YYREEE, per germline (reference sequence). V trimming: 0 bases; J trimming: 2 bases; junction bases outside the gene matches: 4. CDR3 nucleotide sequence: TGTGCCAGCAGCTTGGGACAGGGGTGGGCCTACGAGCAGTACTTC. This gives the protein CASSLGQGWAYEQYF. Drawing the rest from reference TRBV5-4 and TRBJ2-7, the complete variable domain is ETGVTQSPTHLIKTRGQQVTLRCSSQSGHNTVSWYQQALGQGPQFIFQYYREEENGRGNFPPRFSGLQFPNYSSELNVNALELDDSALYLCASSLGQGWAYEQYFGPGTRLTVT.

This chain links TRBV5-1 with TRBJ2-1; 10 nucleotides line up with TRBD1. The germline V gene encodes CDR1 SGHRS and CDR2 YFSETQ. V was pared by 0 bases and J by 6 bases, with 3 bases of the junction left unmatched. This CDR3 spans 15 amino acids. The CDR3 loop reads CASSLAGQGVNEQFF. The CDR3 DNA sequence: TGCGCCAGCAGCTTGGCCGGACAGGGGGTCAATGAGCAGTTCTTC.

The rearrangement joins TRBV5-6 to TRBJ2-1; maybe TRBD1 (7 bases). CDR3 size: 14 residues. Germline V gene data show CDR1 as SGHDT and CDR2 as YYEEEE. V was shortened by 7 bases and J by 4 bases, with 15 bases between the two germline ends. As DNA, the CDR3 is TGTGCCAGCCTCAGGGGGGACCTATACAATGAGCAGTTCTTC. Translating gives CASLRGDLYNEQFF.

The genes are TRBV5-5 and TRBJ2-7; TRBD1 matches 8 bases. CDR3 length: 14 amino acids. V lost 4 bases to trimming and J lost 3 bases; unmatched junction nucleotides: 6. Germline CDR1 SGHKS, CDR2 YYEKEE (reference sequence). The CDR3 loop reads CASSPDRGVYEQYF. As DNA, the CDR3 is TGTGCCAGCAGCCCCGACAGGGGAGTCTACGAGCAGTACTTC.

The chain carries TRBV5-1 and TRBJ1-1; 9 bases map to TRBD1. The CDR3 is 19 residues long. V dropped 4 bases and J dropped 2; count of bases not matched to a gene: 18. The germline V gene has CDR1 SGHRS and CDR2 YFSETQ. CDR3 sequence (DNA): TGCGCCAGCAGCCATGGGGTACAGGGGGCGCTTGGTTTTAACACTGAAGCTTTCTTT. Residues: CASSHGVQGALGFNTEAFF. The full variable domain, completed using reference TRBV5-1 and TRBJ1-1, is KAGVTQTPRYLIKTRGQQVTLSCSPISGHRSVSWYQQTPGQGLQFLFEYFSETQRNKGNFPGRFSGRQFSNSRSEMNVSTLELGDSALYLCASSHGVQGALGFNTEAFFGQGTRLTVV.

The table lists this clone with a few counts. The chain couples TRBV5-4 to TRBJ1-2; TRBD1 is a possible D gene (6 bases). V was shortened by 5 bases and J by 2 bases, with 13 bases between the two germline ends. The CDR3 extends over 14 amino acids. Germline assignment: CDR1 SGHNT and CDR2 YYREEE (reference sequence). CDR3 in DNA: TGTGCCAGCAGGCCGGGACAAGACAACTATGGCTACACCTTC. Translating gives CASRPGQDNYGYTF.

The chain joins TRBV20-1 to TRBJ2-1; 8 nucleotides match TRBD1. Trimming cost V 5 bases and J 10 bases; bases outside gene matches: 1. The CDR3 spans 10 residues. In germline, CDR1 is DFQATT, CDR2 SNEGSKA (reference sequence). The CDR3 DNA follows: TGCAGTGCTGGACAGGGCGAGCAGTTCTTC. This sequence encodes CSAGQGEQFF.

The chain joins TRBV2 to TRBJ1-2; D remains unclear. The CDR3 is 13 amino acids. Looked up from germline, CDR1 is SNHLY and CDR2 is FYNNEI. With 5 bases removed from V and 3 bases from J, the gap between germline ends came to 10 bases. CDR3 DNA: TGTGCCAGCAGTTCTCGACGGGACTATGGCTACACCTTC. Translation: CASSSRRDYGYTF.